A single sample is the source of the 28 T cell receptor beta chains below, sequenced in a study of cytomegalovirus exposure and HLA in healthy donors. Primers for the PCR totalled 60 Vbeta and 13 Jbeta. TCRdb's table, derived via immunoSEQ multiplex PCR, lists solely in-frame clones and lacks some. The profile shows 90,000 to 100,000 clones, around 77% of them singletons. The sequencing sample was made of PBMCs. These receptors were collected from a female donor in good health and CMV-seronegative.

This clone was detected only a few times. V gene TRBV28 combines with J gene TRBJ2-7, with TRBD1 matching 9 bases. V lost 8 bases, J lost 2 bases, and 7 bases stayed unmatched. The germline V gene encodes CDR1 MDHEN and CDR2 SYDVKM. The CDR3 consists of 14 residues. CDR3 nucleotides: TGTGCCAGCCGAACACAGGGGGCCCCCTACGAGCAGTACTTC. Residues: CASRTQGAPYEQYF.

This chain links TRBV5-1 with TRBJ2-1; TRBD1 is a possible D gene (5 bases). The CDR3 has 12 residues. Trimming removed 4 bases from V and 5 bases from J, with 7 bases in between. CDR1 and CDR2 (germline): SGHRS, YFSETQ. In nucleotides, the CDR3 is TGCGCCAGCAGCCGGACAAACAATGAGCAGTTCTTC. Its protein product is CASSRTNNEQFF.

The chain joins TRBV6-5 to TRBJ1-5; the D gene is possibly TRBD1 (5 bases). CDR3 length: 14 residues. Looked up from germline, CDR1 is MNHEY and CDR2 is SVGAGI. Trimming cost V 5 bases and J 7 bases, with 15 bases left between them. The CDR3 loop is CASSLQRTFQPQHF. The CDR3 bases are TGTGCCAGCAGTCTCCAGAGGACATTCCAGCCCCAGCATTTT.

J is TRBJ2-5 and V is TRBV29-1; tentatively, D is TRBD2 (5 bases). The germline V gene has CDR1 SQVTM and CDR2 ANQGSEA. The CDR3 runs to 13 residues. The V and J ends lost 4 bases and 2 bases respectively, with 11 bases between them. The CDR3 loop reads CSVVKGAQETQYF. In DNA form, the CDR3 reads TGCAGCGTTGTCAAGGGAGCTCAAGAGACCCAGTACTTC.

This chain links TRBV10-2 with TRBJ2-1, with 9 bases identical to TRBD1. The CDR3 covers 16 residues. CDR1 is WSHSY, CDR2 SAAADI, per germline. V lost 6 bases, J lost 2 bases, and 8 bases stayed unmatched. The CDR3 sequence is CASSKQGAYPYNEQFF. The CDR3 DNA reads TGCGCCAGCAGCAAACAGGGGGCCTACCCCTACAATGAGCAGTTCTTC.

The V gene is TRBV6-6, the J gene TRBJ1-4, with D unclear. V was shortened by 10 bases and J by 4 bases, with 10 bases between the two germline ends. The germline V gene encodes CDR1 MNHNY and CDR2 SVGAGI (reference sequence). The CDR3 consists of 12 residues. This CDR3 reads CATAEFNEKLFF. The CDR3, as DNA: TGTGCCACTGCGGAGTTTAATGAAAAACTGTTTTTT.

The rearrangement links TRBV5-1 to TRBJ1-4, with 8 bases that match TRBD1. This CDR3 spans 14 amino acids. V was clipped by 4 bases and J by 4 bases; unmatched bases: 3. Germline-derived CDR1 and CDR2 are SGHRS and YFSETQ. The CDR3 loop is CASSPQGVNEKLFF. The CDR3 bases are TGCGCCAGCAGCCCACAGGGGGTTAATGAAAAACTGTTTTTT.

The J gene is TRBJ1-6, the V gene TRBV2; D possibly corresponds to TRBD1 (6 bases). In germline, CDR1 is SNHLY, CDR2 FYNNEI. This CDR3 is built from 14 residues. V was clipped by 4 bases and J by 9 bases, with 13 bases between them. CDR3 protein: CASSVDSLSSPLHF. CDR3 nucleotide sequence: TGTGCCAGCAGTGTGGACAGCTTGAGTTCACCCCTCCACTTT. The whole variable domain, remainder taken from reference TRBV2 and TRBJ1-6, is EPEVTQTPSHQVTQMGQEVILRCVPISNHLYFYWYRQILGQKVEFLVSFYNNEISEKSEIFDDQFSVERPDGSNFTLKIRSTKLEDSAMYFCASSVDSLSSPLHFGNGTRLTVT.

V usage is TRBV6-5 and J usage is TRBJ1-2, with 9 positions matching TRBD1. This CDR3 is 13 amino acids long. Germline assignment: CDR1 MNHEY and CDR2 SVGAGI. V was pared by 7 bases and J by 5 bases, with 5 bases of the junction left unmatched. The CDR3 coding sequence is TGTGCCAGCACGGACAGGGGATCATATGGCTACACCTTC. As protein: CASTDRGSYGYTF.

This rearrangement joins TRBV5-8 to TRBJ2-7; 7 bases are a match to TRBD1. Looked up from germline, CDR1 is SGHTS and CDR2 is YDEGEE. This CDR3 comprises 15 residues. The ends lost 3 bases at V and 4 bases at J; junction bases unmatched: 10. The CDR3 DNA is TGTGCCAGCAGCTCATACAGGGGCTCGCTGTACGAGCAGTACTTC. Translation: CASSSYRGSLYEQYF.

The count of this clone is one. V is TRBV28 and J is TRBJ1-6, with D uncertain. The CDR3 has 15 amino acids. Trimming removed 4 bases at V and 7 bases at J, with 14 bases between. From germline, CDR1 is MDHEN and CDR2 SYDVKM. The CDR3 loop reads CASSYQGRENSPLHF. The CDR3 DNA is TGTGCCAGCAGTTATCAAGGCCGGGAAAATTCACCCCTCCACTTT.

Only one count was recorded for this clone. The chain recombines TRBV6-5 with TRBJ1-4; 7 bases agree with TRBD1. V lost 8 bases, J lost 4 bases, and 7 bases stayed unmatched. This CDR3 region has 14 residues. CDR1 is MNHEY and CDR2 is SVGAGI in the germline V gene. CDR3 sequence reads: CASSPRGVNEKLFF. Written as DNA, the CDR3 is TGTGCCAGCTCCCCCAGGGGGGTTAATGAAAAACTGTTTTTT.

The chain is built from TRBV7-9 and TRBJ1-2; no definite D call. This CDR3 region has 13 residues. Germline V CDR1 and CDR2: SEHNR, FQNEAQ (reference sequence). Trimming shortened V by 3 bases and J by 0 bases, and 5 bases separated the two germline ends. CDR3 residues: CASSLASNYGYTF. CDR3 bases: TGTGCCAGCAGCTTGGCTTCTAACTATGGCTACACCTTC.

The genes are TRBV6-6 and TRBJ1-5; the D gene is possibly TRBD1 (6 bases). CDR1 is MNHNY and CDR2 is SVGAGI in the germline V gene (reference sequence). The V end was cut by 6 bases, the J end by 1 base, with 13 bases between. The CDR3 extends over 15 amino acids. CDR3 amino acids: CASRKGQLSNQPQHF. For the CDR3, the DNA is TGTGCCAGCAGGAAAGGACAGTTAAGCAATCAGCCCCAGCATTTT.

In DNA form, the CDR3 reads TGTGCCAGCTCACGGCAGTCGCCGAACACCGGGGAGCTGTTTTTT. Encoded protein: CASSRQSPNTGELFF. The chain employs TRBV18 and TRBJ2-2; D gene uncertain. The V and J ends lost 4 bases and 0 bases respectively, with 9 bases between them. The germline V gene has CDR1 KGHSH and CDR2 LQKENI. This CDR3 is 15 amino acids long.

The gene calls are TRBV19 and TRBJ2-2; D is uncertain. The CDR3 is 14 amino acids. The V gene's germline CDR1 is LNHDA and CDR2 SQIVND (reference sequence). With 0 bases removed from V and 0 bases from J, the gap between germline ends came to 2 bases. The DNA of the CDR3 is TGTGCCAGTAGTATAGACTCGAACACCGGGGAGCTGTTTTTT. Translation gives CASSIDSNTGELFF.

The chain links TRBV6-1 to TRBJ2-4; perhaps TRBD2 as D (6 bases). The CDR3 has 13 amino acids. Germline CDR1 and CDR2: MNHNS and SASEGT. V gave up 1 base and J gave up 8 bases, with 9 bases separating them. CDR3 loop: CASSEVGGDIQYF. Here the CDR3 DNA reads TGTGCCAGCAGTGAAGTGGGGGGAGACATTCAGTACTTC.

V and J are TRBV7-5 and TRBJ1-2; whether TRBD1, the table's D call, matches the DNA was not checked. TRBV7-5 represents a pseudogene. This CDR3 has 16 amino acids. CDR3 DNA sequence: TGTGCCAGAAGCTTCGAGGGGGCCCGAACTAACTATGGCTACACCTTC. Protein: CARSFEGARTNYGYTF.

The chain combines TRBV19 with TRBJ2-5; 10 bases match TRBD1. The DNA end is more similar to TRBJ2-7, so the J call may be wrong. The CDR3 has 15 residues. Germline V CDR1 and CDR2: LNHDA, SQIVND (reference sequence). CDR3 residues: CASSMVGTGVYEQYF. The CDR3, as DNA: TGTGCCAGTAGTATGGTTGGGACAGGGGTCTACGAGCAGTACTTC.

The rearrangement joins TRBV4-1 to TRBJ2-1; 7 positions match TRBD1. V shed 3 bases, J shed 0 bases, and the junction held 14 bases outside the gene matches. The germline V gene encodes CDR1 MGHRA and CDR2 YSYEKL. This CDR3 region has 19 residues. The CDR3 reads CASSQRTSDRQTSYNEQFF. CDR3 bases: TGCGCCAGCAGCCAGCGAACTTCGGACAGGCAGACCTCCTACAATGAGCAGTTCTTC.

This rearrangement joins TRBV6-4 to TRBJ2-3, with D possibly TRBD1 on 6 matching bases. The germline CDR1 and CDR2 sequences are MRHNA and SNTAGT. There are 14 residues in the CDR3. V dropped 3 bases and J dropped 3 bases, with 10 bases sitting between them. CDR3 coding DNA: TGTGCCAGCAGTGAGTCAGGGGCAACAGATACGCAGTATTTT. Translated: CASSESGATDTQYF.

The genes are TRBV4-2 and TRBJ2-5, with 8 bases that match TRBD1. The V gene end was trimmed by 1 base and the J gene end by 7 bases; junction bases not matched to a gene: 8. The CDR3 spans 15 residues. Germline V CDR1 and CDR2: LGHNA, YNFKEQ. This CDR3 is CASSQGVDRVGTQYF. The CDR3 bases are TGTGCCAGCAGCCAAGGAGTGGACAGGGTAGGGACCCAGTACTTC.

The rearrangement links TRBV2 to TRBJ2-7, with 9 positions matching TRBD2. V lost 6 bases, J lost 1 base, and 7 bases stayed unmatched. Germline V gene sequence: CDR1 SNHLY, CDR2 FYNNEI. CDR3 length: 15 amino acids. The CDR3 DNA sequence: TGTGCCAGCAGAGTTAGCGGGAGCAGATCCTACGAGCAGTACTTC. It encodes CASRVSGSRSYEQYF.

As to this clone: The sample carries other DNA sequences with the same CDR3. This chain uses TRBV29-1 with TRBJ1-2, with 9 bases aligning to TRBD1. The V and J ends lost 8 bases and 5 bases, in that order; junction bases with no gene match: 9. CDR1 and CDR2 from the germline V gene are SQVTM and ANQGSEA. The CDR3 totals 13 residues. The CDR3 bases are TGCAGCTCTCAGGGACAGGGACGATATGGCTACACCTTC. Protein sequence: CSSQGQGRYGYTF.

This rearrangement joins TRBV10-2 to TRBJ2-7; 10 nucleotides align to TRBD1. The CDR3 has 13 residues. The V gene end was trimmed by 7 bases and the J gene end by 3 bases; junction bases not matched to a gene: 3. Germline V CDR1 and CDR2: WSHSY, SAAADI. This chain's CDR3 is CASTWTGGYEQYF. DNA for the CDR3: TGCGCCAGCACGTGGACAGGGGGCTACGAGCAGTACTTC.

This chain connects TRBV2 to TRBJ1-3; 7 nucleotides match TRBD1. Unmatched junction bases numbered 12, after V lost 7 bases and J lost 12 bases. The CDR3 is 13 amino acids. Germline CDR1 is SNHLY and CDR2 is FYNNEI. The CDR3 region has the DNA TGTGCCAGCAACGACAGGGCGTCCTGGGTCATATATTTT. Its translation: CASNDRASWVIYF.

V and J are TRBV5-1 and TRBJ2-1, with TRBD1 matching over 10 bases. The V segment lost 4 bases and the J segment 7 bases; nucleotides outside the gene matches: 8. The CDR3 contains 15 residues. Germline CDR1 and CDR2: SGHRS and YFSETQ. CDR3 nucleotides: TGCGCCAGCAGCGGCAACCTGGGACAGGGGAATGAGCAGTTCTTC. It translates to CASSGNLGQGNEQFF.

The V gene is TRBV19, the J gene TRBJ1-1, with D perhaps matching TRBD1 (6 bases). Germline CDR1 LNHDA, CDR2 SQIVND (reference sequence). CDR3 length equals 15 residues. Between the trimmed V and J ends, which lost 2 bases and 5 bases, there was a span of 15 bases. This CDR3 is CASSITGTGFTEAFF. The CDR3 bases are TGTGCCAGTAGTATAACGGGTACAGGGTTTACTGAAGCTTTCTTT.